This is a list of T cell receptor beta chains from one sample in a study of blood T cells in healthy people across ages. One entry per CDR3 protein, called by TCRdb with MiXCR from the 5' RACE reads. The data hold some 890,000 distinct CDR3 sequences, with 25% to 30% observed a single time. The same data also went into a second study, on T cells of mothers and their children.

The specimen sequenced was blood. The receptor set was obtained from a woman in her thirties or forties in good health. Each CDR3 is given with its conserved first and last residue. The D gene is left open where the match is weak. Expanded clones are given a class, and other clones once, few, many or no size at all.

clone size: many; J gene: TRBJ1-2; D gene: .; CDR3 length: 12; V gene: TRBV28; CDR3 protein: CASSGGDRGYTF; CDR3 DNA: TGTGCCAGCAGCGGAGGGGATAGAGGCTACACCTTC
clone size: .; J gene: TRBJ2-5; D gene: .; CDR3 length: 13; V gene: TRBV5-4; CDR3 protein: CASSFGGKETQYF; CDR3 DNA: TGTGCCAGCAGCTTTGGTGGGAAAGAGACCCAGTACTTC
clone size: .; J gene: TRBJ1-3; D gene: TRBD1; CDR3 length: 14; V gene: TRBV6-5; CDR3 protein: CASSRRQGGITIYF; CDR3 DNA: TGTGCCAGCAGCCGCCGACAGGGAGGAATCACCATATATTTT
clone size: few; J gene: TRBJ1-1; D gene: .; CDR3 length: 12; V gene: TRBV20-1; CDR3 protein: CSADLTNTEAFF; CDR3 DNA: TGCAGTGCTGACCTCACGAACACTGAAGCTTTCTTT
clone size: few; J gene: TRBJ2-7; D gene: TRBD2; CDR3 length: 13; V gene: TRBV5-1; CDR3 protein: CASSPRSGGEQYF; CDR3 DNA: TGCGCCAGCAGCCCTAGGAGCGGGGGCGAGCAGTACTTC
clone size: .; J gene: TRBJ2-1; D gene: TRBD1; CDR3 length: 12; V gene: TRBV5-1; CDR3 protein: CASSAQGVEQFF; CDR3 DNA: TGCGCCAGCAGCGCACAGGGGGTTGAGCAGTTCTTC
clone size: .; J gene: TRBJ2-3; D gene: .; CDR3 length: 15; V gene: TRBV12-3/TRBV12-4; CDR3 protein: CTSSLVGASTDTQYF; CDR3 DNA: TGTACCAGCAGTTTAGTTGGGGCCAGCACAGATACGCAGTATTTT
clone size: .; J gene: TRBJ2-5; D gene: TRBD2; CDR3 length: 14; V gene: TRBV3-1; CDR3 protein: CASSRLAGTETQYF; CDR3 DNA: TGTGCCAGCAGCCGACTAGCGGGGACTGAGACCCAGTACTTC
clone size: few; J gene: TRBJ2-3; D gene: TRBD2; CDR3 length: 15; V gene: TRBV28; CDR3 protein: CASNQRGGGTDTQYF; CDR3 DNA: TGTGCCAGCAATCAGCGGGGGGGTGGCACAGATACGCAGTATTTT
clone size: few; J gene: TRBJ2-4; D gene: .; CDR3 length: 15; V gene: TRBV7-9; CDR3 protein: CASSSTKSGSGEQYF; CDR3 DNA: TGTGCCAGCAGCTCAACCAAGTCGGGGTCAGGAGAGCAGTACTTC
clone size: .; J gene: TRBJ2-1; D gene: TRBD2; CDR3 length: 15; V gene: TRBV7-3; CDR3 protein: CASLPAGGLYNEQFF; CDR3 DNA: TGTGCCTCCTTGCCGGCGGGAGGACTCTACAATGAGCAGTTCTTC
clone size: few; J gene: TRBJ2-5; D gene: .; CDR3 length: 15; V gene: TRBV9; CDR3 protein: CASSVSSGAQETQYF; CDR3 DNA: TGTGCCAGCAGCGTATCTTCGGGTGCCCAAGAGACCCAGTACTTC
clone size: many; J gene: TRBJ2-1; D gene: TRBD2; CDR3 length: 14; V gene: TRBV5-1; CDR3 protein: CASSLQLAGDEQFF; CDR3 DNA: TGCGCCAGCAGCTTGCAACTAGCGGGGGATGAGCAGTTCTTC
clone size: many; J gene: TRBJ2-1; D gene: TRBD2; CDR3 length: 16; V gene: TRBV28; CDR3 protein: CASSLRRGGLFYEQFF; CDR3 DNA: TGTGCCAGCAGTTTGAGACGGGGGGGCCTTTTTTATGAGCAGTTCTTC
clone size: .; J gene: TRBJ2-2; D gene: .; CDR3 length: 14; V gene: TRBV7-3; CDR3 protein: CASSWGGNTGELFF; CDR3 DNA: TGTGCCAGCAGCTGGGGCGGAAATACCGGGGAGCTGTTTTTT
clone size: .; J gene: TRBJ2-3; D gene: .; CDR3 length: 18; V gene: TRBV18; CDR3 protein: CASSPQLNSRGGTDTQYF; CDR3 DNA: TGTGCCAGCTCACCACAGTTGAACTCCAGGGGGGGCACAGATACGCAGTATTTT
clone size: .; J gene: TRBJ2-7; D gene: TRBD2; CDR3 length: 15; V gene: TRBV9; CDR3 protein: CASSVSGGVTYEQYF; CDR3 DNA: TGTGCCAGCAGCGTAAGCGGGGGGGTCACCTACGAGCAGTACTTC
clone size: .; J gene: TRBJ1-1; D gene: .; CDR3 length: 13; V gene: TRBV20-1; CDR3 protein: CSARDGRASEAFF; CDR3 DNA: TGCAGTGCTAGAGATGGAAGGGCATCCGAAGCTTTCTTT
clone size: .; J gene: TRBJ1-6; D gene: .; CDR3 length: 16; V gene: TRBV20-1; CDR3 protein: CSARDGGSSYNSPLHF; CDR3 DNA: TGCAGTGCTAGAGATGGAGGGAGCTCCTATAATTCACCCCTCCACTTT
clone size: .; J gene: TRBJ2-3; D gene: .; CDR3 length: 15; V gene: TRBV2; CDR3 protein: CASSETGLPTDTQYF; CDR3 DNA: TGTGCCAGCAGTGAAACGGGATTGCCCACAGATACGCAGTATTTT
clone size: many; J gene: TRBJ2-7; D gene: .; CDR3 length: 14; V gene: TRBV3-1; CDR3 protein: CASSQAWTSYEQYF; CDR3 DNA: TGTGCCAGCAGCCAAGCATGGACAAGCTACGAGCAGTACTTC
clone size: .; J gene: TRBJ1-4; D gene: TRBD1; CDR3 length: 15; V gene: TRBV4-1; CDR3 protein: CASSQEGTGKGKLFF; CDR3 DNA: TGCGCCAGCAGCCAAGAAGGGACAGGGAAGGGAAAACTGTTTTTT
clone size: .; J gene: TRBJ1-5; D gene: .; CDR3 length: 15; V gene: TRBV12-3/TRBV12-4; CDR3 protein: CASSSPTGLGQPQHF; CDR3 DNA: TGTGCCAGCAGTTCCCCAACAGGTTTAGGTCAGCCCCAGCATTTT
clone size: .; J gene: TRBJ1-1; D gene: .; CDR3 length: 14; V gene: TRBV9; CDR3 protein: CASSVYPGGGEAFF; CDR3 DNA: TGTGCCAGCAGCGTCTACCCGGGGGGCGGCGAAGCTTTCTTT
clone size: .; J gene: TRBJ2-1; D gene: .; CDR3 length: 14; V gene: TRBV3-1; CDR3 protein: CASSQIPGSYEQFF; CDR3 DNA: TGTGCCAGCAGCCAAATCCCAGGGTCCTACGAGCAGTTCTTC
clone size: many; J gene: TRBJ1-2; D gene: .; CDR3 length: 12; V gene: TRBV9; CDR3 protein: CASSPASDGYTF; CDR3 DNA: TGTGCCAGCAGCCCGGCATCTGATGGCTACACCTTC
clone size: .; J gene: TRBJ2-1; D gene: TRBD1; CDR3 length: 17; V gene: TRBV13; CDR3 protein: CASSLTVGQGGHNEQFF; CDR3 DNA: TGTGCCAGCAGCCTGACGGTGGGACAGGGGGGGCACAATGAGCAGTTCTTC
clone size: many; J gene: TRBJ2-3; D gene: .; CDR3 length: 14; V gene: TRBV5-5; CDR3 protein: CASSLAGPKDTQYF; CDR3 DNA: TGTGCCAGCAGCTTGGCCGGACCCAAAGATACGCAGTATTTT
clone size: many; J gene: TRBJ1-2; D gene: .; CDR3 length: 14; V gene: TRBV3-1; CDR3 protein: CASSPTTGVYGYTF; CDR3 DNA: TGTGCCAGCAGCCCTACGACTGGTGTCTATGGCTACACCTTC
clone size: few; J gene: TRBJ1-1; D gene: TRBD1; CDR3 length: 16; V gene: TRBV9; CDR3 protein: CASSVVPIRQGGEAFF; CDR3 DNA: TGTGCCAGCAGCGTTGTCCCAATCCGACAGGGTGGCGAAGCTTTCTTT
clone size: .; J gene: TRBJ2-2; D gene: TRBD2; CDR3 length: 17; V gene: TRBV7-9; CDR3 protein: CASSLIAGAANTGELFF; CDR3 DNA: TGTGCCAGCAGCTTAATAGCGGGGGCCGCGAACACCGGGGAGCTGTTTTTT
clone size: few; J gene: TRBJ2-7; D gene: .; CDR3 length: 14; V gene: TRBV7-2; CDR3 protein: CASSPIRDSYEQYF; CDR3 DNA: TGTGCCAGCAGCCCCATTCGGGACTCCTACGAGCAGTACTTC
clone size: many; J gene: TRBJ2-1; D gene: TRBD2; CDR3 length: 15; V gene: TRBV4-1; CDR3 protein: CASSQASGGTDEQFF; CDR3 DNA: TGCGCCAGCAGCCAAGCCAGCGGGGGCACGGATGAGCAGTTCTTC
clone size: .; J gene: TRBJ1-2; D gene: .; CDR3 length: 16; V gene: TRBV19; CDR3 protein: CASSRQPDGASYGYTF; CDR3 DNA: TGTGCCAGTAGTCGACAGCCCGATGGAGCAAGCTATGGCTACACCTTC
clone size: .; J gene: TRBJ1-2; D gene: .; CDR3 length: 12; V gene: TRBV20-1; CDR3 protein: CRASGRGGGYTF; CDR3 DNA: TGCAGGGCTAGCGGGAGGGGGGGTGGCTACACCTTC
clone size: few; J gene: TRBJ2-7; D gene: TRBD1; CDR3 length: 16; V gene: TRBV5-6; CDR3 protein: CASSLADRGRFNEQYF; CDR3 DNA: TGTGCCAGCAGCTTGGCCGACAGGGGGCGTTTCAACGAGCAGTACTTC
clone size: many; J gene: TRBJ2-5; D gene: .; CDR3 length: 13; V gene: TRBV20-1; CDR3 protein: CSARSPIGETQYF; CDR3 DNA: TGCAGTGCTAGATCCCCTATTGGGGAGACCCAGTACTTC
clone size: few; J gene: TRBJ1-1; D gene: .; CDR3 length: 14; V gene: TRBV7-9; CDR3 protein: CASSRDPQRIEAFF; CDR3 DNA: TGTGCCAGCAGCCGGGACCCTCAAAGGATTGAAGCTTTCTTT
clone size: .; J gene: TRBJ1-5; D gene: .; CDR3 length: 14; V gene: TRBV5-1; CDR3 protein: CASSLEGPNQPQHF; CDR3 DNA: TGCGCCAGCAGCTTGGAAGGACCCAATCAGCCCCAGCATTTT
clone size: .; J gene: TRBJ2-5; D gene: TRBD2; CDR3 length: 13; V gene: TRBV20-1; CDR3 protein: CSLSLGGRETQYF; CDR3 DNA: TGCAGCCTCTCTTTGGGAGGGAGAGAGACCCAGTACTTC
clone size: many; J gene: TRBJ1-6; D gene: TRBD1; CDR3 length: 14; V gene: TRBV4-3; CDR3 protein: CASSQGQGISPLHF; CDR3 DNA: TGCGCCAGCAGCCAAGGACAGGGGATTTCACCCCTCCACTTT
clone size: .; J gene: TRBJ1-2; D gene: .; CDR3 length: 13; V gene: TRBV30; CDR3 protein: CAWSVQGHYGYTF; CDR3 DNA: TGTGCCTGGAGTGTACAGGGTCACTATGGCTACACCTTC
clone size: few; J gene: TRBJ1-2; D gene: .; CDR3 length: 14; V gene: TRBV4-1; CDR3 protein: CASSPGGPNYGYTF; CDR3 DNA: TGCGCCAGCAGCCCCGGCGGGCCTAACTATGGCTACACCTTC
clone size: many; J gene: TRBJ2-3; D gene: TRBD2; CDR3 length: 15; V gene: TRBV28; CDR3 protein: CASSLRGTSGDTQYF; CDR3 DNA: TGTGCCAGCAGTTTACGGGGGACTAGCGGGGATACGCAGTATTTT
clone size: few; J gene: TRBJ2-7; D gene: TRBD1; CDR3 length: 13; V gene: TRBV10-2; CDR3 protein: CASRGGTGYEQYF; CDR3 DNA: TGCGCCAGTCGAGGCGGGACAGGCTACGAGCAGTACTTC
clone size: .; J gene: TRBJ2-2; D gene: .; CDR3 length: 16; V gene: TRBV29-1; CDR3 protein: CSVGGQTIANTGELFF; CDR3 DNA: TGCAGCGTTGGAGGACAGACCATCGCGAACACCGGGGAGCTGTTTTTT
clone size: .; J gene: TRBJ1-1; D gene: .; CDR3 length: 12; V gene: TRBV29-1; CDR3 protein: CSVSVTGTEAFF; CDR3 DNA: TGCAGCGTTTCCGTCACCGGCACTGAGGCTTTCTTT
clone size: .; J gene: TRBJ2-4; D gene: .; CDR3 length: 12; V gene: TRBV29-1; CDR3 protein: CSVGGSGNIQYF; CDR3 DNA: TGCAGCGTTGGGGGTAGCGGAAACATTCAGTACTTC
clone size: many; J gene: TRBJ2-7; D gene: TRBD1; CDR3 length: 14; V gene: TRBV5-1; CDR3 protein: CASSLDRSGDEQYF; CDR3 DNA: TGCGCCAGCAGCCTGGACAGGTCCGGCGACGAGCAGTACTTC